A single sample is the source of the 17 T cell receptor beta chains below, sequenced in a study of STAT5B mutations in CD4+ large granular lymphocyte leukemia. Assay: immunoSEQ multiplex PCR; the TCRdb copy retains only in-frame clones and omits some. The sample includes approximately 49,000 clones, roughly three quarters of them seen just once. Specimen: CD4+ T cells from blood buffy coats. The receptors were sampled from a human donor in good health.

Only a few counts were recorded for this clone. This chain connects TRBV11-2 to TRBJ2-3; TRBD2 agrees at 8 bases. With V trimmed by 5 bases and J by 3 bases, 1 base remained unmatched. The CDR3 has 13 amino acids. Per the germline V gene, CDR1 is SGHAT and CDR2 is FQNNGV. CDR3 residues: CASSRGGTDTQYF. CDR3 sequence (DNA): TGTGCCAGCAGCCGGGGGGGGACAGATACGCAGTATTTT.

This clone has a single count. The rearrangement links TRBV21-1 to TRBJ2-7; the table's D call, TRBD2, was not checked against the DNA. TRBV21-1 is a documented pseudogene. This CDR3 region has 16 residues. CDR3 in DNA: TGTGCCAGCAGCAACGGGAGTGGGTCCCCGAACTACGAGCAGTACTTC. Protein sequence: CASSNGSGSPNYEQYF.

The genes are TRBV2 and TRBJ2-5; D is uncertain. V lost 7 bases to trimming and J lost 5 bases, with 11 bases between them. CDR3 size: 12 residues. Germline loops: CDR1 SNHLY, CDR2 FYNNEI. The CDR3 protein is CASTDLQETQYF. Here the CDR3 DNA reads TGTGCCAGCACCGATTTACAGGAGACCCAGTACTTC.

This clone is medium-sized (0.01 to 0.1%) within its sample. The chain combines TRBV4-1 with TRBJ1-1; no reliable D call. The CDR3 is made up of 16 amino acids. The V and J ends lost 5 bases and 4 bases respectively, with 20 bases between them. Germline CDR1 and CDR2: MGHRA and YSYEKL. The CDR3 reads CASSKAFEASGTEAFF. The CDR3 coding sequence is TGCGCCAGCAGCAAGGCCTTTGAGGCTTCGGGCACTGAAGCTTTCTTT.

The chain recombines TRBV7-9 with TRBJ1-1; weak D call: TRBD1 (5 bases). The CDR3 spans 15 residues. Trimming removed 1 base at V and 2 bases at J, with 11 bases between. CDR1 and CDR2 from the germline V gene are SEHNR and FQNEAQ (reference sequence). Here the CDR3 reads CASSLGGLGNTEAFF. CDR3 nucleotide sequence: TGTGCCAGCAGCTTAGGGGGGTTGGGAAACACTGAAGCTTTCTTT.

The V and J genes are TRBV4-1 and TRBJ2-2; 7 bases line up with TRBD2. Germline-derived CDR1 and CDR2 are MGHRA and YSYEKL. V was clipped by 1 base and J by 3 bases; unmatched bases: 2. The CDR3 sequence is 15 residues long. For the CDR3, the DNA is TGCGCCAGCAGCCAAGGCGGGGGACACACCGGGGAGCTGTTTTTT. It specifies CASSQGGGHTGELFF.

This chain joins TRBV4-1 and TRBJ1-4, with TRBD1 matching over 9 bases. Germline trimming cut 0 bases from V and 8 bases from J; bases unmatched to any gene: 7. The CDR3 contains 16 residues. Germline CDR1 reads MGHRA; CDR2 reads YSYEKL. CDR3 loop: CASSQDGDRVYEKLFF. The DNA for the CDR3 is TGCGCCAGCAGCCAAGATGGGGACAGGGTGTACGAAAAACTGTTTTTT.

The chain is built from TRBV5-8 and TRBJ2-5, with a tentative D call TRBD2 (5 bases). In germline, CDR1 is SGHTS, CDR2 YDEGEE. The CDR3 length is 14 residues. With 3 bases removed from V and 5 bases from J, the gap between germline ends came to 14 bases. The CDR3 sequence: CASSSPGVRETQYF. The CDR3 DNA reads TGTGCCAGCAGCTCCCCCGGGGTCCGGGAGACCCAGTACTTC. Full variable domain (missing parts from reference TRBV5-8 and TRBJ2-5): EAGVTQSPTHLIKTRGQQATLRCSPISGHTSVYWYQQALGLGLQFLLWYDEGEERNRGNFPPRFSGRQFPNYSSELNVNALELEDSALYLCASSSPGVRETQYFGPGTRLLVL.

The gene calls are TRBV5-6 and TRBJ2-1, with 8 positions matching TRBD1. CDR3 length: 14 amino acids. The V gene's germline CDR1 is SGHDT and CDR2 YYEEEE. With 4 bases clipped from V and 9 bases from J, the junction kept 9 bases outside the gene matches. The DNA of the CDR3 is TGTGCCAGCAGCACCGGACAGGGTACAGGTGAGCAGTTCTTC. It codes for CASSTGQGTGEQFF.

The chain joins TRBV2 to TRBJ1-1; 7 bases align to TRBD1. V lost 7 bases, J lost 7 bases, and 9 bases stayed unmatched. The CDR3 is 13 residues long. Germline V gene lookup returns CDR1 SNHLY and CDR2 FYNNEI. The CDR3 is CASKITGAGEAFF. The CDR3, as DNA: TGTGCCAGCAAGATTACAGGGGCTGGTGAAGCTTTCTTT.

V gene TRBV18 combines with J gene TRBJ2-7; 8 positions agree with TRBD2. This CDR3 contains 16 residues. CDR1 KGHSH and CDR2 LQKENI come from the germline V gene. J was trimmed by 2 bases and V by 3 bases; bases with no gene match: 9. The CDR3 region has the DNA TGTGCCAGCTCACCTACAACGGGAGGGGGTACCTACGAGCAGTACTTC. Its protein product is CASSPTTGGGTYEQYF.

V is TRBV7-3 and J is TRBJ1-1, with D tentatively TRBD1 (5 bases). The ends were cut back, 1 base at V and 2 bases at J, with 8 bases in the middle. Looked up from germline, CDR1 is SGHTA and CDR2 is FQGTGA. The CDR3 is 14 residues long. CDR3 in DNA: TGTGCCAGCAGCTTAATGGGGGATAACACTGAAGCTTTCTTT. Its translation: CASSLMGDNTEAFF.

There are a few counts of this clone. The rearrangement links TRBV7-3 to TRBJ1-1; D remains ambiguous. Trimming removed 2 bases from V and 7 bases from J, with 8 bases in between. CDR1 is SGHTA, CDR2 FQGTGA, per germline. The CDR3 is 12 residues long. CDR3 loop: CASSLSPGEAFF. Here the CDR3 DNA reads TGTGCCAGCAGCTTATCCCCGGGTGAAGCTTTCTTT.

The CDR3 protein is CASSTSYEQYF. CDR3 bases: TGTGCCAGCAGCACTTCCTACGAGCAGTACTTC. J is TRBJ2-7 and V is TRBV7-2; no clear D gene. The CDR3 length is 11 residues. The germline V and J ends were trimmed by 5 bases and 1 base, with 3 bases remaining between them. Germline V CDR1 and CDR2: SGHTA, FQGNSA.

This chain connects TRBV2 to TRBJ1-1; D perhaps matches TRBD1 (5 bases). CDR3 length equals 14 residues. V was shortened by 8 bases and J by 4 bases, with 17 bases between the two germline ends. Germline values: CDR1 SNHLY, CDR2 FYNNEI. The CDR3 DNA is TGTGCCAGCGGGGCGGGTCGATCGGGCACTGAAGCTTTCTTT. This codes for CASGAGRSGTEAFF.

V gene TRBV19 combines with J gene TRBJ1-3, with D perhaps TRBD1 (5 bases). This CDR3 comprises 13 residues. Trimming took off 8 bases at V and 0 bases at J, with 8 bases between the two ends. Germline-derived CDR1 and CDR2 are LNHDA and SQIVND (reference sequence). This CDR3 reads CASGGFSGNTIYF. The CDR3, as DNA: TGTGCCAGTGGGGGATTCTCTGGAAACACCATATATTTT.

The CDR3 nucleotides are TGTGCCAGCAGTAAAGCGGGGGGGCAAGTGCGAGAGACCCAGTACTTC. Protein: CASSKAGGQVRETQYF. This rearrangement joins TRBV7-2 to TRBJ2-5, with 10 nucleotides matching TRBD2. The CDR3 is 16 residues long. Germline CDR1 and CDR2: SGHTA and FQGNSA. V shed 6 bases and J 4 bases; nucleotides not matched to a gene: 11. The full variable domain, rest sourced from reference TRBV7-2 and TRBJ2-5, is GAGVSQSPSNKVTEKGKDVELRCDPISGHTALYWYRQSLGQGLEFLIYFQGNSAPDKSGLPSDRFSAERTGGSVSTLTIQRTQQEDSAVYLCASSKAGGQVRETQYFGPGTRLLVL.